Following are 14 T cell receptor beta chains from one sample sequenced in a study of shared clonotypes between healthy human individuals. Measured with immunoSEQ multiplex PCR; TCRdb has only the in-frame clones, and not every one. The top ten clones hold roughly 1.1% of a sample with some 2,000,000 clones, just under 95% of them seen once. As defined, naive CD8 cells were CD45RO-negative and positively selected for CCR7, with terminally differentiated effector memory CD45RA+ cells excluded. Sequenced input: naive CD8+ T cells sorted from blood. The receptors stem from a man aged 18 to 29 in good health.

This chain joins TRBV4-1 and TRBJ2-1; no clear D. The CDR3 is made up of 15 amino acids. V was cut by 4 bases and J by 4 bases, with 14 bases left in between. Looked up from germline, CDR1 is MGHRA and CDR2 is YSYEKL. This CDR3 reads CASSPLLDGYNEQFF. Written as DNA, the CDR3 is TGCGCCAGCAGCCCGCTATTGGACGGGTACAATGAGCAGTTCTTC.

The genes are TRBV10-3 and TRBJ2-2; D is ambiguous. Looked up from germline, CDR1 is ENHRY and CDR2 is SYGVKD. CDR3 length: 12 amino acids. Trimming left V 6 bases short and J 3 bases short, with 5 bases between. The CDR3 reads CAIRPDTGELFF. The CDR3 DNA sequence: TGTGCCATCAGACCGGACACCGGGGAGCTGTTTTTT.

This chain links TRBV19 with TRBJ1-1; 7 bases match TRBD1. V shed 8 bases, J shed 3 bases, and the junction held 9 bases outside the gene matches. CDR1 is LNHDA, CDR2 SQIVND, per germline (reference sequence). CDR3 length: 14 residues. The CDR3 reads CASVQGEGYTEAFF. As DNA, the CDR3 is TGTGCCAGTGTGCAGGGGGAGGGGTACACTGAAGCTTTCTTT.

The chain joins TRBV2 to TRBJ1-2; weak D call: TRBD1 (5 bases). V dropped 7 bases and J dropped 0 bases, with 21 bases sitting between them. This CDR3 is built from 17 residues. The germline CDR1 and CDR2 sequences are SNHLY and FYNNEI. CDR3 DNA: TGTGCCAGCAATGATGACAGAACAACCAGAACTAACTATGGCTACACCTTC. It is translated as CASNDDRTTRTNYGYTF. The entire variable domain, with the rest obtained from reference TRBV2 and TRBJ1-2, is as follows: EPEVTQTPSHQVTQMGQEVILRCVPISNHLYFYWYRQILGQKVEFLVSFYNNEISEKSEIFDDQFSVERPDGSNFTLKIRSTKLEDSAMYFCASNDDRTTRTNYGYTFGSGTRLTVV.

The chain has TRBV7-9 and TRBJ2-1; 15 bases agree with TRBD2. The germline gives CDR1 SEHNR, CDR2 FQNEAQ (reference sequence). With V trimmed by 4 bases and J by 9 bases, 7 bases remained unmatched. The CDR3 is 16 residues long. The CDR3 is CASSYGLAGGPGEQFF. The CDR3 bases are TGTGCCAGCAGCTACGGACTAGCGGGAGGGCCAGGTGAGCAGTTCTTC.

The gene calls are TRBV2 and TRBJ2-1; 12 bases match TRBD2. The CDR3 is 15 amino acids. CDR1 is SNHLY, CDR2 FYNNEI, per germline. Losses at the gene ends were 6 bases for V and 5 bases for J; bases not matched to a gene: 5. CDR3 sequence (DNA): TGTGCCAGCAGCCAGACTAGCGGGGGAAACAATGAGCAGTTCTTC. Its translation: CASSQTSGGNNEQFF.

This chain uses TRBV2 with TRBJ2-2; TRBD1 matches at 9 bases. CDR3 size: 16 residues. The trim removed 6 bases at V and 4 bases at J, leaving 9 bases unmatched. Germline lookup yields CDR1 SNHLY and CDR2 FYNNEI. This CDR3 reads CASSAPGQGATGELFF. DNA for the CDR3: TGTGCCAGCAGCGCGCCGGGACAGGGCGCCACCGGGGAGCTGTTTTTT.

With respect to this clone: This specimen includes other DNA sequences encoding the same CDR3. The J gene is TRBJ2-1, the V gene TRBV4-1; no definite D call. V lost 0 bases to trimming and J lost 6 bases, with 3 bases between them. CDR1 is MGHRA, CDR2 YSYEKL, per germline. The CDR3 has 12 residues. The CDR3 DNA sequence: TGCGCCAGCAGCCAAGATGGCAATGAGCAGTTCTTC. Amino acid sequence: CASSQDGNEQFF.

This rearrangement joins TRBV9 to TRBJ2-7, with a tentative D call TRBD1 (6 bases). The CDR3 is made up of 14 amino acids. Germline V gene lookup returns CDR1 SGDLS and CDR2 YYNGEE. V lost 0 bases and J 5 bases, leaving 12 bases between the germline ends. The CDR3 nucleotides are TGTGCCAGCAGCGTAGGTCCAGGGGCAAACGAGCAGTACTTC. This sequence encodes CASSVGPGANEQYF. Based on the CDR3 plus reference TRBV9 and TRBJ2-7, the full variable domain is DSGVTQTPKHLITATGQRVTLRCSPRSGDLSVYWYQQSLDQGLQFLIQYYNGEERAKGNILERFSAQQFPDLHSELNLSSLELGDSALYFCASSVGPGANEQYFGPGTRLTVT.

J is TRBJ1-1 and V is TRBV16, with a tentative D call TRBD1 (5 bases). V lost 0 bases and J 7 bases, leaving 9 bases between the germline ends. Germline assignment: CDR1 KGHSY and CDR2 FQNENV. The CDR3 contains 13 residues. For the CDR3, the DNA is TGTGCCAGCAGCCAATCGGGACTCCTTGAAGCTTTCTTT. Its translation is CASSQSGLLEAFF.

The genes are TRBV9 and TRBJ2-7; D perhaps matches TRBD2 (5 bases). The V and J ends lost 4 bases and 5 bases respectively, with 16 bases between them. The CDR3 sequence is 14 residues long. Per germline, CDR1 SGDLS and CDR2 YYNGEE. CDR3 coding DNA: TGTGCCAGCAGCCTAAGAGGAGGAACGGACGAGCAGTACTTC. Translated: CASSLRGGTDEQYF.

The chain combines TRBV4-2 with TRBJ2-7, with D possibly TRBD2 on 5 matching bases. Germline CDR1 LGHNA, CDR2 YNFKEQ. This CDR3 has 13 amino acids. V lost 5 bases to trimming and J lost 3 bases, with 11 bases between them. Here the CDR3 reads CASSIGLLYEQYF. CDR3 sequence (DNA): TGTGCCAGCAGCATAGGACTTCTCTACGAGCAGTACTTC.

The rearrangement uses TRBV28 and TRBJ1-6; D not certain. There are 13 residues in the CDR3. V lost 6 bases and J 6 bases, leaving 9 bases between the germline ends. Germline loops: CDR1 MDHEN, CDR2 SYDVKM. Here the CDR3 reads CASSPTPNSPLHF. The DNA of the CDR3 is TGTGCCAGCAGCCCAACCCCTAATTCACCCCTCCACTTT.

The genes are TRBV10-1 and TRBJ2-5; either TRBD1 or TRBD2 may fit D (5 bases each). The germline V gene has CDR1 WNHNN and CDR2 SYGVQD (reference sequence). The CDR3 covers 16 residues. V was shortened by 4 bases and J by 4 bases, with 19 bases between the two germline ends. This CDR3 reads CASSGDSEGEGETQYF. In DNA form, the CDR3 reads TGCGCCAGCAGTGGTGACAGCGAGGGCGAGGGAGAGACCCAGTACTTC.